The entry below gives a single T cell receptor (beta chain) sequence along with its context. Original handling: From reference gene primer amplification, estimates of nucleated cell counts were derived. This table comes from immunoSEQ multiplex PCR, and its TCRdb copy is limited to in-frame clones, with some not included. V and J calls and clone size are as listed in that table; D and trimming were resolved from the DNA. Of 110,000 to 150,000 clones in the sample, approximately 90% are singletons; the top ten hold 2.5% to 3%. These data come from a study of blood T cell repertoires in COVID-19. Across the whole study: PBMCs, B-cell-depleted T cells, or T cells provided the cDNA or gDNA that made up the material.

V lost 5 bases and J lost 6, with 8 bases in between. In germline, CDR1 is SGHTA, CDR2 FQGNSA. The CDR3 runs 12 residues. The sequenced sample consisted of peripheral blood. This chain joins TRBV7-2 and TRBJ1-5; D ambiguous. This clonotype was obtained from a man aged 60 to 75 with active or convalescent COVID-19. This CDR3 reads CASSPPFQPQHF. The DNA for the CDR3 is TGTGCCAGCAGCCCCCCTTTTCAGCCCCAGCATTTT.